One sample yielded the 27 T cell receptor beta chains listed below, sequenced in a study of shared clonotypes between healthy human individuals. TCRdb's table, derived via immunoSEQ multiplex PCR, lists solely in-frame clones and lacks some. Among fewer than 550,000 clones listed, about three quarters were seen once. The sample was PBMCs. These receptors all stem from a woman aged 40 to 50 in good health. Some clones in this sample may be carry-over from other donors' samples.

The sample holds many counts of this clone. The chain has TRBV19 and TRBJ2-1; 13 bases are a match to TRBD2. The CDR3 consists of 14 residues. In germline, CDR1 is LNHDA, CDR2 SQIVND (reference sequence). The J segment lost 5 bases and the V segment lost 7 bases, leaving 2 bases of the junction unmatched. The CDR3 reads CASIGTSGNNEQFF. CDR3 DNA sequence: TGTGCCAGTATCGGGACTAGCGGGAACAATGAGCAGTTCTTC.

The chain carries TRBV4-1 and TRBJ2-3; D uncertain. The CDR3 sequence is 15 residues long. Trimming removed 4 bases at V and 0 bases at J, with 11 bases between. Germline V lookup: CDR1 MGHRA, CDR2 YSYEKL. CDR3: CASSRTGPSTDTQYF. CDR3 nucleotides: TGCGCCAGCAGCCGAACCGGGCCTAGCACAGATACGCAGTATTTT.

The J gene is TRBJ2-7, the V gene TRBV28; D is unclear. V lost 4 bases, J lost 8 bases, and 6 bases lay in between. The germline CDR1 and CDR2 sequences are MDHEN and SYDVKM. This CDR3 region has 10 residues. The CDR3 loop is CASSSIQQYF. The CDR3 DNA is TGTGCCAGCAGTTCAATCCAGCAGTACTTC.

CDR3 in amino acids: CASSMTRGGGNTEAFF. The CDR3 DNA is TGTGCCAGCAGCATGACCCGAGGGGGAGGGAACACTGAAGCTTTCTTT. The chain is built from TRBV6-6 and TRBJ1-1, with a possible D match to TRBD1 (6 bases). Trimming took off 6 bases at V and 1 base at J, with 18 bases between the two ends. Per germline, CDR1 MNHNY and CDR2 SVGAGI (reference sequence). The CDR3 is made up of 16 amino acids.

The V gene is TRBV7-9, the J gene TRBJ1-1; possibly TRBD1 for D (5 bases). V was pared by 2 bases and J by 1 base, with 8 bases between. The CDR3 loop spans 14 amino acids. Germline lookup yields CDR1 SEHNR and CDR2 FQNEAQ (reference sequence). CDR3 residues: CASSLLGTNTEAFF. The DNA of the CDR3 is TGTGCCAGCAGCTTACTAGGGACGAACACTGAAGCTTTCTTT. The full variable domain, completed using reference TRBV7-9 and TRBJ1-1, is DTGVSQNPRHKITKRGQNVTFRCDPISEHNRLYWYRQTLGQGPEFLTYFQNEAQLEKSRLLSDRFSAERPKGSFSTLEIQRTEQGDSAMYLCASSLLGTNTEAFFGQGTRLTVV.

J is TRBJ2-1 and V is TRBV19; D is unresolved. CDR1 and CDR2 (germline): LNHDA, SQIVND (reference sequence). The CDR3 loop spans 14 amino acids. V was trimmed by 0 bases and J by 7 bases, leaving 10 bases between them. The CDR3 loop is CASSIESLGNEQFF. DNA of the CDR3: TGTGCCAGTAGTATAGAGAGTTTAGGGAATGAGCAGTTCTTC.

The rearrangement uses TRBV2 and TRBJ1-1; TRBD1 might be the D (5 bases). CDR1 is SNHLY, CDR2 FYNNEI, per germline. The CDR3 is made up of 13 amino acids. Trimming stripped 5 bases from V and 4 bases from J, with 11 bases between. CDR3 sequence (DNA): TGTGCCAGCAGTTCCTCAGGGCCCACTGAAGCTTTCTTT. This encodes CASSSSGPTEAFF. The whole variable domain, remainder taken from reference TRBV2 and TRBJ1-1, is EPEVTQTPSHQVTQMGQEVILRCVPISNHLYFYWYRQILGQKVEFLVSFYNNEISEKSEIFDDQFSVERPDGSNFTLKIRSTKLEDSAMYFCASSSSGPTEAFFGQGTRLTVV.

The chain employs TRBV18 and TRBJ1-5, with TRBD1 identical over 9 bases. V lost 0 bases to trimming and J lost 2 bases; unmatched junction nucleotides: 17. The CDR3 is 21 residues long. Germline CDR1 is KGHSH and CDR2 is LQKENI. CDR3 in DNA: TGTGCCAGCTCACCACCGCCTGGGACAGGGATGGGGGGTTTAGGCAATCAGCCCCAGCATTTT. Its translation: CASSPPPGTGMGGLGNQPQHF.

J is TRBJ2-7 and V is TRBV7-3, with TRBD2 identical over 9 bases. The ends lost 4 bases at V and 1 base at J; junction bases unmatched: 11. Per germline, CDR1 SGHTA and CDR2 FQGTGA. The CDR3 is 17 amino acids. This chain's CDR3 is CASSSKPIAGASYEQYF. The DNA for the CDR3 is TGTGCCAGCAGCTCCAAACCCATAGCGGGAGCATCCTACGAGCAGTACTTC.

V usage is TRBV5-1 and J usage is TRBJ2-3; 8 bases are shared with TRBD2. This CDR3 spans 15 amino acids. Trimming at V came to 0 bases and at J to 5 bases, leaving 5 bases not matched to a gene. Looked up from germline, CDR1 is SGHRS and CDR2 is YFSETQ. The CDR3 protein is CASSLDGRAEDTQYF. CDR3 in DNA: TGCGCCAGCAGCTTGGACGGGAGGGCCGAAGATACGCAGTATTTT.

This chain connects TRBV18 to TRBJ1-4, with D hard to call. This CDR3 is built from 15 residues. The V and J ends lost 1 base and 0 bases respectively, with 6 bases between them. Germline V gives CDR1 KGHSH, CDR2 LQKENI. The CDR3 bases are TGTGCCAGCTCACCACTTTACGCAACTAATGAAAAACTGTTTTTT. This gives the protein CASSPLYATNEKLFF.

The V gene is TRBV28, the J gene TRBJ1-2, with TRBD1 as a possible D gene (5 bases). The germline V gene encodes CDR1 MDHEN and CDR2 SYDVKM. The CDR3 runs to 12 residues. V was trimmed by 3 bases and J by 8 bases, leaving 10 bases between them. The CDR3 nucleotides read TGTGCCAGCAGTTTGGGCAGGGAGGGCTACACCTTC. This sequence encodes CASSLGREGYTF.

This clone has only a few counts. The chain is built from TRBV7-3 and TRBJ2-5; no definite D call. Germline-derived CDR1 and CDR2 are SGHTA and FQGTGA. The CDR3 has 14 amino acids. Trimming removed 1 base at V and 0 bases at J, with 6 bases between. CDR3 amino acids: CASSLIQYQETQYF. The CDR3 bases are TGTGCCAGCAGCTTAATACAGTACCAAGAGACCCAGTACTTC.

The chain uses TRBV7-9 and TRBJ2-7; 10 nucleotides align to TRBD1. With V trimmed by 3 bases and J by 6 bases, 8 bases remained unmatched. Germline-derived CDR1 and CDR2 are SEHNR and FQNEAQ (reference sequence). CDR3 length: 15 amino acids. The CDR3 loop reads CASSFRQGASIEQYF. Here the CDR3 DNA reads TGTGCCAGCAGCTTCCGACAGGGGGCCTCTATCGAGCAGTACTTC.

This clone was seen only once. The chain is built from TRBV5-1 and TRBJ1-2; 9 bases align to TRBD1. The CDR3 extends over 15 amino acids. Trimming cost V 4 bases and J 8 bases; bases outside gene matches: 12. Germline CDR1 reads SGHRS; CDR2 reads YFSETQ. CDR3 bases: TGCGCCAGCAGCGATCCGGGACAGGGTATGGCAGGCTACACCTTC. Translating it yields CASSDPGQGMAGYTF.

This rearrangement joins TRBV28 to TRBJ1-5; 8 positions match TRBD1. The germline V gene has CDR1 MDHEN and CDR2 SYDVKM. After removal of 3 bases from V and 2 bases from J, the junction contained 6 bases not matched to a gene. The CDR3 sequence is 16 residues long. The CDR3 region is CASSFLQGQGNQPQHF. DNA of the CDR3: TGTGCCAGCAGTTTTTTACAGGGACAGGGCAATCAGCCCCAGCATTTT.

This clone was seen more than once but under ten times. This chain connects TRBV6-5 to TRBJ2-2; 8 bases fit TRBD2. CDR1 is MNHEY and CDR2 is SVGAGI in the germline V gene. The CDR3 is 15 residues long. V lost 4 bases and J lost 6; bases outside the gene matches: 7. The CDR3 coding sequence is TGTGCCAGCAGTTCCCCGGGACTAGTTTCCGGGGAGCTGTTTTTT. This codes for CASSSPGLVSGELFF.

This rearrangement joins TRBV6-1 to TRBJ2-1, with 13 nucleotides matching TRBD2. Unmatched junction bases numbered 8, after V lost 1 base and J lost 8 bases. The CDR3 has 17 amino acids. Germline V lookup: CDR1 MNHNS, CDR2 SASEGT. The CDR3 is CASSEVGRLAGGYEQFF. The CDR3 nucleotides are TGTGCCAGCAGTGAAGTAGGGCGACTAGCGGGAGGTTATGAGCAGTTCTTC.

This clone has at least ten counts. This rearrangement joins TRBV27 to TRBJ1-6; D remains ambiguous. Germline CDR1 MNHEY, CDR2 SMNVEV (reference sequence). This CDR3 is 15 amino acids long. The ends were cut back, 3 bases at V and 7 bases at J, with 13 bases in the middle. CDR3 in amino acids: CASSFWEVANSPLHF. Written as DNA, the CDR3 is TGTGCCAGCAGTTTTTGGGAGGTGGCCAATTCACCCCTCCACTTT.

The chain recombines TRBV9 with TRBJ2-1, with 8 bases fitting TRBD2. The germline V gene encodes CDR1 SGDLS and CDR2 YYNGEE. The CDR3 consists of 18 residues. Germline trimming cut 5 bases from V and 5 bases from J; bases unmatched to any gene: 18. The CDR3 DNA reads TGTGCCAGCAGAGGGGGAGCTCCGACCTCACTAGCGGACAATGAGCAGTTCTTC. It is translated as CASRGGAPTSLADNEQFF.

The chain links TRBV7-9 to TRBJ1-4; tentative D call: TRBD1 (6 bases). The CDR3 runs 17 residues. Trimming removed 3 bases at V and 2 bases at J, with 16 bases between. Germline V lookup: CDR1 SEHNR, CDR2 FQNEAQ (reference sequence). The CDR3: CASSFHMGGQTNEKLFF. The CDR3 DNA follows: TGTGCCAGCAGCTTCCACATGGGGGGGCAGACTAATGAAAAACTGTTTTTT.

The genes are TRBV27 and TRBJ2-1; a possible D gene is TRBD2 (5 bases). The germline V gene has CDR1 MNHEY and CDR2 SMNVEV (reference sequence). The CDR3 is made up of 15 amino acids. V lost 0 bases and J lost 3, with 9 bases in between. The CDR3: CASSLSNGNYNEQFF. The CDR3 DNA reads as TGTGCCAGCAGTTTATCAAACGGGAACTACAATGAGCAGTTCTTC.

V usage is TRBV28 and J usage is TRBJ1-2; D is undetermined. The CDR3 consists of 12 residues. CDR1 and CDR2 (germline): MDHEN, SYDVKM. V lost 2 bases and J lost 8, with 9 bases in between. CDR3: CASSLRERGYTF. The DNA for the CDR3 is TGTGCCAGCAGTTTACGGGAGAGAGGCTACACCTTC.

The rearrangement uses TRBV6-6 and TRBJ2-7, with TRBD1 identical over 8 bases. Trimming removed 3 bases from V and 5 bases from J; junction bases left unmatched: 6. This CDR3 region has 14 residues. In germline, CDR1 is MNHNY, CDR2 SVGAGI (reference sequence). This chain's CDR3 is CASSYNRGVNEQYF. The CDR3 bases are TGTGCCAGCAGTTATAACAGGGGGGTAAACGAGCAGTACTTC.

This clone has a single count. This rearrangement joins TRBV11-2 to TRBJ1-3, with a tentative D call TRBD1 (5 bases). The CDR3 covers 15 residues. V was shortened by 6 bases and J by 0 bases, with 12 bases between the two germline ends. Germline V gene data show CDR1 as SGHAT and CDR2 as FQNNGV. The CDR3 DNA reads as TGTGCCAGCAGTTCCCGAAGGGGCTCTGGAAACACCATATATTTT. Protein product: CASSSRRGSGNTIYF. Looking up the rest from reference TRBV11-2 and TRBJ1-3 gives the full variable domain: EAGVAQSPRYKIIEKRQSVAFWCNPISGHATLYWYQQILGQGPKLLIQFQNNGVVDDSQLPKDRFSAERLKGVDSTLKIQPAKLEDSAVYLCASSSRRGSGNTIYFGEGSWLTVV.

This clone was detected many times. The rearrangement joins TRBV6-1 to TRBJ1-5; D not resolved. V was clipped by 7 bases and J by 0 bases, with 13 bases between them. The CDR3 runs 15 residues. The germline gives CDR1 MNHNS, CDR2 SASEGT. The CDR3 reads CASTRTPYSNQPQHF. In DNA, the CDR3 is TGTGCCAGCACTAGGACCCCTTATAGCAATCAGCCCCAGCATTTT.

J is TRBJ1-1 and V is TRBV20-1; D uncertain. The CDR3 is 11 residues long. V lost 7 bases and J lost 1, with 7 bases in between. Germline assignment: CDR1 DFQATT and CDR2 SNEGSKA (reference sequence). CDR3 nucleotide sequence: TGCAGTGTAGCCGCGAACACTGAAGCTTTCTTT. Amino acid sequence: CSVAANTEAFF.